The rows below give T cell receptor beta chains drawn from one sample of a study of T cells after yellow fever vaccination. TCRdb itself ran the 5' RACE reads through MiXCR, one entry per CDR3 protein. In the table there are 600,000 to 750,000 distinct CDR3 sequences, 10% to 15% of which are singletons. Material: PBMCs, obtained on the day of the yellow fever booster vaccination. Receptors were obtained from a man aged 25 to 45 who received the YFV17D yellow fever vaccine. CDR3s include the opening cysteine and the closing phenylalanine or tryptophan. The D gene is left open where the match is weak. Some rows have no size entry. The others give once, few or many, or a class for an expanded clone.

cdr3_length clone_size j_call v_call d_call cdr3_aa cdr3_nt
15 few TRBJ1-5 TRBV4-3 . CASSQDGGGNQPQHF TGCGCCAGCAGCCAAGATGGCGGGGGAAATCAGCCCCAGCATTTT
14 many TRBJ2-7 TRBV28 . CASSLASLTYEQYF TGTGCCAGCAGCCTAGCGTCCCTAACCTACGAGCAGTACTTC
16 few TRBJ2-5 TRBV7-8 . CASSQRGAEDQETQYF TGTGCCAGCAGTCAGAGGGGCGCCGAAGACCAAGAGACCCAGTACTTC
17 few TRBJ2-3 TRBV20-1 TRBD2 CSARGGSGRTSTDTQYF TGCAGTGCTAGAGGGGGGAGCGGGAGAACTTCCACAGATACGCAGTATTTT
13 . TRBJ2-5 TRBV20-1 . CSANRDIGETQYF TGCAGTGCTAACCGGGACATTGGAGAGACCCAGTACTTC
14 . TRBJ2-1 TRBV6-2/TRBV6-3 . CASSLGASRNEQFF TGTGCCAGCAGTTTGGGGGCGTCACGAAATGAGCAGTTCTTC
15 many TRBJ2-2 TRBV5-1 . CASSLAQGEVGELFF TGCGCCAGCAGCTTGGCACAGGGAGAGGTCGGGGAGCTGTTTTTT
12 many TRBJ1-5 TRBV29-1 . CSVGNSNQPQHF TGCAGCGTTGGAAATAGCAATCAGCCCCAGCATTTT
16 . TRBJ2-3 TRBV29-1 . CSVEDLQLAGADTQYF TGCAGCGTTGAAGATCTACAACTAGCCGGTGCAGATACGCAGTATTTT
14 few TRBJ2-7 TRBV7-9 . CASSLRDVTPKQYF TGTGCCAGCAGCTTGCGGGACGTGACGCCCAAGCAGTACTTC
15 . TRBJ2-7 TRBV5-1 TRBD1 CASSPGQGGIDEQYF TGCGCCAGCAGCCCGGGACAGGGGGGTATCGACGAGCAGTACTTC
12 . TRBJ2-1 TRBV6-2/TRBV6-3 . CASGLVYNEQFF TGTGCCAGCGGACTGGTTTACAATGAGCAGTTCTTC
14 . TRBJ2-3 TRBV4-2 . CASSQEQDTDTQYF TGTGCCAGCAGCCAAGAACAGGACACAGATACGCAGTATTTT
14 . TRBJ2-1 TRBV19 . CASSIGRSYNEQFF TGTGCCAGTAGTATCGGGAGATCCTACAATGAGCAGTTCTTC
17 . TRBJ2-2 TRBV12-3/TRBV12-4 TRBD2 CTSSLPLAGFVPGELFF TGTACCAGCAGTCTCCCTCTAGCGGGGTTTGTCCCCGGGGAGCTGTTTTTT
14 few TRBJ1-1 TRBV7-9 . CASSVRRLNTEAFF TGTGCCAGCAGCGTTAGGCGGTTGAACACTGAAGCTTTCTTT